One sample yielded the 21 T cell receptor beta chains listed below, sequenced in a study of blood T cell repertoires in COVID-19. Produced via immunoSEQ multiplex PCR; TCRdb's table is partial and in-frame only. The repertoire holds roughly 280,000 clones, roughly nine tenths seen once, with around 2% in the top ten. The sample consisted of peripheral blood. These receptors were obtained from a man aged 45-60 years with acute or convalescent COVID-19.

This clone showed up just once. This chain connects TRBV27 to TRBJ1-5; 7 bases are a match to TRBD1. The V gene end was trimmed by 0 bases and the J gene end by 6 bases; junction bases not matched to a gene: 8. The CDR3 is 16 residues long. Germline CDR1 MNHEY, CDR2 SMNVEV (reference sequence). This CDR3 is CASSLSYDRARQPQHF. In nucleotides, the CDR3 is TGTGCCAGCAGTTTATCTTACGACAGGGCGCGTCAGCCCCAGCATTTT.

The chain is built from TRBV7-9 and TRBJ2-5; TRBD1 aligns across 8 bases. The V gene end was trimmed by 6 bases and the J gene end by 5 bases; junction bases not matched to a gene: 11. The CDR3 sequence is 15 residues long. Germline values: CDR1 SEHNR, CDR2 FQNEAQ (reference sequence). In DNA form, the CDR3 reads TGTGCCAGCAGGGGCGGGCAGGGGGCGCGGGAGACCCAGTACTTC. This encodes CASRGGQGARETQYF.

V and J are TRBV5-6 and TRBJ2-7, with D maybe TRBD1 (5 bases). CDR1 and CDR2 from the germline V gene are SGHDT and YYEEEE. V lost 5 bases and J 3 bases, leaving 15 bases between the germline ends. This CDR3 contains 14 residues. The CDR3, as DNA: TGTGCCAGCAGACGTTGGACGGACAACTACGAGCAGTACTTC. It translates to CASRRWTDNYEQYF. The whole variable domain, filled in from reference TRBV5-6 and TRBJ2-7, reads DAGVTQSPTHLIKTRGQQVTLRCSPKSGHDTVSWYQQALGQGPQFIFQYYEEEERQRGNFPDRFSGHQFPNYSSELNVNALLLGDSALYLCASRRWTDNYEQYFGPGTRLTVT.

This rearrangement joins TRBV11-3 to TRBJ2-1, with 9 bases identical to TRBD1. In germline, CDR1 is SGHNT, CDR2 YENEEA. V dropped 7 bases and J dropped 6; count of bases not matched to a gene: 4. The CDR3 runs to 13 residues. This CDR3 is CASNPTGGNEQFF. For the CDR3, the DNA is TGTGCCAGCAACCCGACAGGGGGCAATGAGCAGTTCTTC.

This clone was seen only a few times. The V call is TRBV6-6, the J call TRBJ1-1, with D unclear. V lost 0 bases and J 1 base, leaving 3 bases between the germline ends. The CDR3 loop spans 13 amino acids. CDR1 and CDR2 from the germline V gene are MNHNY and SVGAGI (reference sequence). Here the CDR3 reads CASSYSQNTEAFF. The CDR3 DNA reads TGTGCCAGCAGTTACTCACAGAACACTGAAGCTTTCTTT.

The chain uses TRBV24-1 and TRBJ2-1; D is perhaps TRBD2 (6 bases). V lost 3 bases and J lost 9, with 8 bases in between. CDR1 is KGHDR, CDR2 SFDVKD, per germline. The CDR3 contains 12 residues. The CDR3 DNA follows: TGTGCCACCAGTGATCAGCGGGCTGAGCAGTTCTTC. It is translated as CATSDQRAEQFF.

The chain has TRBV24-1 and TRBJ2-1; tentative D call: TRBD1 (5 bases). The CDR3 runs to 14 residues. Germline values: CDR1 KGHDR, CDR2 SFDVKD. Trimming shortened V by 3 bases and J by 9 bases, and 14 bases separated the two germline ends. The CDR3, as DNA: TGTGCCACCAGTGATCCCGACAGCCCCGTTGAGCAGTTCTTC. Protein product: CATSDPDSPVEQFF.

The chain is built from TRBV6-5 and TRBJ2-1, with TRBD1 matching 7 bases. The germline V gene encodes CDR1 MNHEY and CDR2 SVGAGI. V lost 2 bases to trimming and J lost 2 bases; unmatched junction nucleotides: 0. This CDR3 region has 14 residues. CDR3 residues: CASSYDRAYNEQFF. DNA for the CDR3: TGTGCCAGCAGTTACGACAGGGCCTACAATGAGCAGTTCTTC.

A remark on this clone: At one of its ends the junction is not consistent with the germline gene, which may arise from a read error. The chain recombines TRBV18 with TRBJ1-4; 8 bases agree with TRBD1. The CDR3 sequence is 13 residues long. CDR1 is KGHSH and CDR2 is LQKENI in the germline V gene. The CDR3: CASSTRQGRTLNF. CDR3 bases: TGTGCCAGCTCCACCCGACAGGGGAGGACGTTGAACTTT. The complete variable domain, with remaining parts taken from reference TRBV18 and TRBJ1-4, reads NAGVMQNPRHLVRRRGQEARLRCSPMKGHSHVYWYRQLPEEGLKFMVYLQKENIIDESGMPKERFSAEFPKEGPSILRIQQVVRGDSAAYFCASSTRQGRTLNFGSGTQLSVL.

The chain is built from TRBV9 and TRBJ2-1; a weak D match, TRBD1 (6 bases). Germline V gene sequence: CDR1 SGDLS, CDR2 YYNGEE. This CDR3 spans 15 amino acids. The ends were cut back, 5 bases at V and 4 bases at J, with 16 bases in the middle. This CDR3 reads CASRAGKGEYNEQFF. The CDR3 bases are TGTGCCAGCAGGGCCGGGAAGGGGGAATACAATGAGCAGTTCTTC.

The chain links TRBV10-1 to TRBJ1-5; D gene ambiguous. V was clipped by 8 bases and J by 7 bases, with 15 bases between them. The germline CDR1 and CDR2 sequences are WNHNN and SYGVQD (reference sequence). The CDR3 is made up of 13 amino acids. The CDR3 DNA sequence: TGCGCCAGCGCCGAGGGAAGGGCACAGCCCCAGCATTTT. Its translation: CASAEGRAQPQHF.

The chain links TRBV29-1 to TRBJ2-1, with D possibly matching TRBD2 (7 bases). Germline assignment: CDR1 SQVTM and CDR2 ANQGSEA. The CDR3 is made up of 17 amino acids. V lost 5 bases, J lost 0 bases, and 20 bases lay in between. CDR3 nucleotide sequence: TGCAGCGTTAAGGGAACGGGGGGCCATATCTCCTACAATGAGCAGTTCTTC. It specifies CSVKGTGGHISYNEQFF.

The chain combines TRBV11-3 with TRBJ2-5, with 8 bases fitting TRBD2. This CDR3 is built from 16 residues. Germline loops: CDR1 SGHNT, CDR2 YENEEA. V shed 4 bases, J shed 5 bases, and the junction held 12 bases outside the gene matches. The CDR3 DNA follows: TGTGCCAGCAGCTCAAGTACTAGCGGCCAGGGGGAGACCCAGTACTTC. Translation gives CASSSSTSGQGETQYF.

The chain carries TRBV29-1 and TRBJ2-3; possible D gene TRBD2, 6 bases. CDR3 size: 15 residues. V was pared by 4 bases and J by 1 base, with 15 bases between. Per the germline V gene, CDR1 is SQVTM and CDR2 is ANQGSEA. The CDR3 loop is CSVAGSGGGTDTQYF. The CDR3 nucleotides are TGCAGCGTTGCGGGCTCTGGCGGGGGCACAGATACGCAGTATTTT.

Only a few counts were recorded for this clone. This rearrangement joins TRBV7-2 to TRBJ2-3, with 10 bases fitting TRBD2. The CDR3 runs 15 residues. V shed 1 base, J shed 6 bases, and the junction held 4 bases outside the gene matches. Germline CDR1 and CDR2: SGHTA and FQGNSA. CDR3 residues: CASSLVAGGVDTQYF. CDR3 sequence (DNA): TGTGCCAGCAGCTTAGTAGCGGGGGGAGTTGATACGCAGTATTTT.

This rearrangement joins TRBV6-6 to TRBJ1-5; D ambiguous. V lost 8 bases, J lost 4 bases, and 12 bases lay in between. This CDR3 spans 13 amino acids. The germline V gene has CDR1 MNHNY and CDR2 SVGAGI (reference sequence). DNA for the CDR3: TGTGCCAGCCGCTCAAATAGTAATCAGCCCCAGCATTTT. Translated, it gives CASRSNSNQPQHF.

V and J are TRBV7-2 and TRBJ1-2; the match to TRBD1 covers 9 bases. The V gene's germline CDR1 is SGHTA and CDR2 FQGNSA. The CDR3 has 15 amino acids. The V segment lost 0 bases and the J segment 8 bases; nucleotides outside the gene matches: 7. Here the CDR3 DNA reads TGTGCCAGCAGCTTAGCGCGACCGACAGGGGGAGGCTACACCTTC. This codes for CASSLARPTGGGYTF.

This rearrangement joins TRBV9 to TRBJ2-5, with a possible D match to TRBD2 (7 bases). Germline loops: CDR1 SGDLS, CDR2 YYNGEE. This CDR3 has 15 amino acids. The V end lost 0 bases, the J end lost 2 bases, and 11 bases lay between the germline ends. The CDR3 sequence is CASSVERGAQETQYF. The DNA of the CDR3 is TGTGCCAGCAGCGTAGAACGGGGGGCACAAGAGACCCAGTACTTC. The full variable domain, completed using reference TRBV9 and TRBJ2-5, is DSGVTQTPKHLITATGQRVTLRCSPRSGDLSVYWYQQSLDQGLQFLIQYYNGEERAKGNILERFSAQQFPDLHSELNLSSLELGDSALYFCASSVERGAQETQYFGPGTRLLVL.

The CDR3 loop is CASSVTSGGAYEQFF. CDR3 bases: TGTGCCAGCAGCGTTACTAGCGGGGGGGCATATGAGCAGTTCTTC. V is TRBV9 and J is TRBJ2-1; TRBD2 matches at 13 bases. J was trimmed by 8 bases and V by 2 bases; bases with no gene match: 4. This CDR3 is built from 15 residues. Germline CDR1 SGDLS, CDR2 YYNGEE.

V is TRBV5-1 and J is TRBJ1-1, with D uncertain. Looked up from germline, CDR1 is SGHRS and CDR2 is YFSETQ. CDR3 size: 13 residues. The V and J ends lost 1 base and 1 base respectively, with 5 bases between them. The CDR3 coding sequence is TGCGCCAGCAGCTTGACACCGAACACTGAAGCTTTCTTT. The encoded protein is CASSLTPNTEAFF. The variable domain in full, completed from reference TRBV5-1 and TRBJ1-1, reads KAGVTQTPRYLIKTRGQQVTLSCSPISGHRSVSWYQQTPGQGLQFLFEYFSETQRNKGNFPGRFSGRQFSNSRSEMNVSTLELGDSALYLCASSLTPNTEAFFGQGTRLTVV.

The chain has TRBV6-5 and TRBJ2-3; 14 bases fit TRBD2. The CDR3 totals 16 residues. Germline CDR1 is MNHEY and CDR2 is SVGAGI. The V segment lost 4 bases and the J segment 10 bases; nucleotides outside the gene matches: 10. CDR3 nucleotide sequence: TGTGCCAGCAGTTCCCCGGGACTAGCGGGGGCTATGGCGCAGTATTTT. Translated: CASSSPGLAGAMAQYF.